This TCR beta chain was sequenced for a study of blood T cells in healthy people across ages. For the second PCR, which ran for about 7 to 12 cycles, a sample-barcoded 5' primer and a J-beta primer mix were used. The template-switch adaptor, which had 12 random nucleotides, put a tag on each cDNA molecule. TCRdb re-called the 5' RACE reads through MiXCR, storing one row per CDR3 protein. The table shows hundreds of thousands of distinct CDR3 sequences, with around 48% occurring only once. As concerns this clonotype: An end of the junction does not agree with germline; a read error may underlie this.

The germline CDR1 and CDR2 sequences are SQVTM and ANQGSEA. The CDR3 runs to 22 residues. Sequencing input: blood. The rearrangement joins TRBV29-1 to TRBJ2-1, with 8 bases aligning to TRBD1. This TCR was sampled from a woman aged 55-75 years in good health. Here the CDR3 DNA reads TGCAGCGTGACAGTACTCGAGAGCCCGGACAGGGACGTCGAAGTCTCCTACAGTGAGCAGTTCTTC. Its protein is CSVTVLESPDRDVEVSYSEQFF.